These T cell receptor beta chains were read from a single sample in a study of control samples from healthy donors and cancer patients. Repertoires were generated with immunoSEQ multiplex PCR, while TCRdb's copy carries only in-frame clones and drops some. This sample yields approximately 120,000 clones, of which around 86% are seen a single time; about 8.7% belongs to the top ten. Specimen: blood. The source of these receptors is a man aged 35 to 55 in good health. Each CDR3 is given with its conserved first and last residue. The D gene is left open where the match is weak. Size is omitted from some rows. Given values are once, few, many or a class for expanded clones.

clone_size: NA
v_call: TRBV5-6
d_call: TRBD1
j_call: TRBJ2-2
cdr3_nt: TGTGCCAGCAGCTTTAACAGGGGGCAAGGGACCGGGGAGCTGTTTTTT
cdr3_aa: CASSFNRGQGTGELFF

clone_size: once
v_call: TRBV27
d_call: TRBD1
j_call: TRBJ2-1
cdr3_nt: TGTGCCAGCAGCCAGGGACAGGGCCCCCACAATGAGCAGTTCTTC
cdr3_aa: CASSQGQGPHNEQFF

clone_size: NA
v_call: TRBV21-1
d_call: NA
j_call: TRBJ2-7
cdr3_nt: TGTGCCAGCAGCAAAGTCTTACACGTCTACGAGCAGTACTTC
cdr3_aa: CASSKVLHVYEQYF

clone_size: NA
v_call: TRBV4-2
d_call: NA
j_call: TRBJ1-2
cdr3_nt: TGTGCCAGCAGCCAAGGCGTTATCGGTAACTATGGCTACACCTTC
cdr3_aa: CASSQGVIGNYGYTF

clone_size: NA
v_call: TRBV21-1
d_call: NA
j_call: TRBJ1-3
cdr3_nt: TGTGCCAGCAGCAAATTGGGCTTCCCCGAAAAGGGCCCGGGGGGAAACACCATATATTTT
cdr3_aa: CASSKLGFPEKGPGGNTIYF

clone_size: once
v_call: TRBV6-1
d_call: NA
j_call: TRBJ2-5
cdr3_nt: TGTGCCAGCAGTGACCACGGGAAAGAGACCCAGTACTTC
cdr3_aa: CASSDHGKETQYF

clone_size: NA
v_call: TRBV3-1/TRBV3-2
d_call: NA
j_call: TRBJ2-1
cdr3_nt: TGTGCCAGCAGCCACTCACTGGGGTTGTCGCTGTTCTTC
cdr3_aa: CASSHSLGLSLFF

clone_size: NA
v_call: TRBV9
d_call: TRBD2
j_call: TRBJ2-2
cdr3_nt: TGTGCCAGCAGCGTAGCTGGGGGGAGGGGCGGGGAGCTGTTTTTT
cdr3_aa: CASSVAGGRGGELFF

clone_size: once
v_call: TRBV9
d_call: TRBD1
j_call: TRBJ1-5
cdr3_nt: TGTGCCAGCAGCCGGACAGGGGGGAACAATCAGCCCCAGCATTTT
cdr3_aa: CASSRTGGNNQPQHF

clone_size: NA
v_call: TRBV6-2/TRBV6-3
d_call: NA
j_call: TRBJ1-5
cdr3_nt: TGTGCCAGCAGTTATTTCAGGGGTGATCAGCCCCAGCATTTT
cdr3_aa: CASSYFRGDQPQHF

clone_size: NA
v_call: TRBV7-9
d_call: NA
j_call: TRBJ1-5
cdr3_nt: TGTGCCAGCAGCTTTGGGGCTGGGGGTCCTCAACATTTT
cdr3_aa: CASSFGAGGPQHF

clone_size: NA
v_call: TRBV6-5
d_call: NA
j_call: TRBJ2-7
cdr3_nt: TGTGCCAGCAGTAATTTAACTCTGAGAGAGCTATACTTC
cdr3_aa: CASSNLTLRELYF

clone_size: NA
v_call: TRBV2
d_call: TRBD1
j_call: TRBJ1-6
cdr3_nt: TGTGCCAGTGGACAGGGTACCTCCTATAATTCACCCCTCCACTTT
cdr3_aa: CASGQGTSYNSPLHF

clone_size: NA
v_call: TRBV3-1/TRBV3-2
d_call: NA
j_call: TRBJ1-2
cdr3_nt: TGTGCCAGCAGCCAAGTACCTTTTAACTATGGCTACACCTTC
cdr3_aa: CASSQVPFNYGYTF

clone_size: NA
v_call: TRBV7-8
d_call: TRBD2
j_call: TRBJ2-7
cdr3_nt: TGTGCCAGCAGCTCGGGGAGGGGCTACGAGCAGTACTTC
cdr3_aa: CASSSGRGYEQYF

clone_size: NA
v_call: TRBV11-3
d_call: NA
j_call: TRBJ1-1
cdr3_nt: TGTGCCAGCAGCCCCCGGGGGGCGAACACTGAAGCTTTCTTT
cdr3_aa: CASSPRGANTEAFF

clone_size: NA
v_call: TRBV30
d_call: NA
j_call: TRBJ2-7
cdr3_nt: TGTGCCTGGAGTGTGGGAAACGAGCAGTACTTC
cdr3_aa: CAWSVGNEQYF

clone_size: NA
v_call: TRBV7-9
d_call: NA
j_call: TRBJ2-5
cdr3_nt: TGTGCCAGCGGGACATACCAAGAGACCCAGTACTTC
cdr3_aa: CASGTYQETQYF

clone_size: once
v_call: TRBV6-5
d_call: TRBD1
j_call: TRBJ1-2
cdr3_nt: TGTGCCAGCAGTTTAAACGGACAGGGGAAAGGCTACACCTTC
cdr3_aa: CASSLNGQGKGYTF

clone_size: once
v_call: TRBV7-9
d_call: NA
j_call: TRBJ2-5
cdr3_nt: TGTGCCAGCAGCTTAGGCGCGGAAGAGACCCAGTACTTC
cdr3_aa: CASSLGAEETQYF

clone_size: NA
v_call: TRBV29-1
d_call: TRBD2
j_call: TRBJ2-1
cdr3_nt: TGCAGCGGCCATACCGGGACTAGCCTCCTCAATGAGCAGTTCTTC
cdr3_aa: CSGHTGTSLLNEQFF

clone_size: NA
v_call: TRBV6-7
d_call: NA
j_call: TRBJ2-7
cdr3_nt: TGTGCCAGCAGTTACGGGATCCAGGGCTGCTACGAGCAGTACTTC
cdr3_aa: CASSYGIQGCYEQYF

clone_size: few
v_call: TRBV2
d_call: NA
j_call: TRBJ1-6
cdr3_nt: TGTGCCAGCAGGAGAGGGAAGAACTCCTATAATTCACCCCTCCACTTT
cdr3_aa: CASRRGKNSYNSPLHF

clone_size: NA
v_call: TRBV27
d_call: TRBD1
j_call: TRBJ2-1
cdr3_nt: TGTGCCAGCAGTTTTAGTGGACAGGGTAACTACAATGAGCAGTTCTTC
cdr3_aa: CASSFSGQGNYNEQFF

clone_size: NA
v_call: TRBV12-3/TRBV12-4
d_call: NA
j_call: TRBJ2-5
cdr3_nt: TGTGCCAGCTCCCCGGGCCCTCGGGAGACCCAGTACTTC
cdr3_aa: CASSPGPRETQYF

clone_size: few
v_call: TRBV7-3
d_call: NA
j_call: TRBJ2-7
cdr3_nt: TGTGCCAGCAGCTTAGGTGTTTCTCACGAGCAGTACTTC
cdr3_aa: CASSLGVSHEQYF

clone_size: few
v_call: TRBV3-1/TRBV3-2
d_call: NA
j_call: TRBJ1-5
cdr3_nt: TGTGCCAGCAGCCAAGGACGGAGCCTGGGCAATCAGCCCCAGCATTTT
cdr3_aa: CASSQGRSLGNQPQHF

clone_size: NA
v_call: TRBV6-2/TRBV6-3
d_call: NA
j_call: TRBJ2-1
cdr3_nt: TGTGCCAGCAGTTACCTCCACAATGAGCAGTTCTTC
cdr3_aa: CASSYLHNEQFF

clone_size: NA
v_call: TRBV18
d_call: NA
j_call: TRBJ2-5
cdr3_nt: TGTGCCAGCTCCTCCCGGGCGGCCCAAGAGACCCAGTACTTC
cdr3_aa: CASSSRAAQETQYF

clone_size: NA
v_call: TRBV18
d_call: NA
j_call: TRBJ2-3
cdr3_nt: TGTGCCAGCTCACCACACCAGGCGACAGATACGCAGTATTTT
cdr3_aa: CASSPHQATDTQYF

clone_size: NA
v_call: TRBV11-3
d_call: TRBD1
j_call: TRBJ2-3
cdr3_nt: TGTGCCAGCAGAGGCGTATCGACAGGGGGCGCAGATACGCAGTATTTT
cdr3_aa: CASRGVSTGGADTQYF

clone_size: many
v_call: TRBV3-1/TRBV3-2
d_call: TRBD1
j_call: TRBJ2-6
cdr3_nt: TGTGCCAGCAGCCTTCTAATCCAGGGGGCGCACCCCTCTGGGGCCAACGTCCTGACTTTC
cdr3_aa: CASSLLIQGAHPSGANVLTF